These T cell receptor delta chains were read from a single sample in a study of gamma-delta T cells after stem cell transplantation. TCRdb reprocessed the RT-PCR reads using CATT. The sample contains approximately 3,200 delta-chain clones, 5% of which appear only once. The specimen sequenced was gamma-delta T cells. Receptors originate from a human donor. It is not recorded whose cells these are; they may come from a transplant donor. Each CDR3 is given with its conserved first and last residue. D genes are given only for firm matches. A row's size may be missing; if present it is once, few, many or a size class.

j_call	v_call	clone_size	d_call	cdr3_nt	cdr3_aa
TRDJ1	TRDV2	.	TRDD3	TGTGCCTGCGACACAGTGGGGGATATAAGGTCTACCGATAAACTCATCTTT	CACDTVGDIRSTDKLIF
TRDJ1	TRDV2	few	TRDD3	TGTGCCTGTGACACGGTCTATGGGGGGGATACGCGGGACACCGATAAACTCATCTTT	CACDTVYGGDTRDTDKLIF
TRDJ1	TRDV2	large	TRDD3	TGTGCCTGTGACACCCTGGGGGGCCCCAGGGACACCGATAAACTCATCTTT	CACDTLGGPRDTDKLIF
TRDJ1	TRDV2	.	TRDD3	TGTGCCTGTGTCCCCCTCTCTGGGGGCCGAGGAGGAGAGGACACCGATAAACTCATCTTT	CACVPLSGGRGGEDTDKLIF
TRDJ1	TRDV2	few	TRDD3	TGTGCCTGTGACCCCCTACTGGGGGATAAGGGCGATAAACTCATCTTT	CACDPLLGDKGDKLIF
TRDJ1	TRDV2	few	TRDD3	TGTGCCTGTGACGGGCTACTGGGGGATACGCAAACCGATAAACTCATCTTT	CACDGLLGDTQTDKLIF
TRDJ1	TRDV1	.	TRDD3	TGTGCTCTTGGGGAACAAACTGGGGGATCCAGGACGTACACCGATAAACTCATCTTT	CALGEQTGGSRTYTDKLIF
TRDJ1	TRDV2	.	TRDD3	TGTGCCTGTGACACCATCTCTGGGGGATACACGGCTAAACCCATCTTT	CACDTISGGYTAKPIF
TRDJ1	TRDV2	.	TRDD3	TGTGCCTGCGACATGATACTGGGGGATACGGGTCCACAACCATGGAACGATAAACTCATCTTT	CACDMILGDTGPQPWNDKLIF
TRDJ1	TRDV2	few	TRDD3	TGTGCCTGTGACACCGTACTCCTGGGGGATACGAGCACCGATAAACTCATCTTT	CACDTVLLGDTSTDKLIF
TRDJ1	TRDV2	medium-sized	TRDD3	TGTGCCTGTGACACCGTGGATAGGGGTACTGGGGGATTTAAGTACACCGATAAACTCATCTTT	CACDTVDRGTGGFKYTDKLIF
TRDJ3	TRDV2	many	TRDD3	TGTGCCTGTGACACCGTGGCTACTCTGGGGGATACGACCTGGGACACCCGACAGATGTTTTTC	CACDTVATLGDTTWDTRQMFF
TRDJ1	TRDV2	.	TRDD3	TGTGCCTGTGACACGGTGGTACTGGGGGGCCCTCAACCCTACACCGATAAACTCATCTTT	CACDTVVLGGPQPYTDKLIF
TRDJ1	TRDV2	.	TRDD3	TGTGCCTGTGACACAATGGCTGGGGGATACGAAAACACCGATAAACTCATCTTT	CACDTMAGGYENTDKLIF
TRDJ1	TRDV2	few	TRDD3	TGTGCCTGTGACAAGTTACTGGGGGATTCCACCGATAAACTCATCTTT	CACDKLLGDSTDKLIF
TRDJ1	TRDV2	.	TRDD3	TGTGCCTGTGACACCGTACTACTGGGGGATACGCGGGGGGCCACCGATAAACTCATCTTT	CACDTVLLGDTRGATDKLIF
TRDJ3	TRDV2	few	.	TGTGCCTGTGACACTTGGGGTCGGAGCTCCTGGGACACCCGACAGATGTTTTTC	CACDTWGRSSWDTRQMFF
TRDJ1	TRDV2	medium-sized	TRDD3	TGTGCCTGTGACACCGTGGTAGTACTGGGGGATAAAGAAGGTCGCACCGATAAACTCATCTTT	CACDTVVVLGDKEGRTDKLIF
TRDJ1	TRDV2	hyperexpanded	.	TGTGCCTGTGACACCTGGGGCACCGATAAACTCATCTTT	CACDTWGTDKLIF
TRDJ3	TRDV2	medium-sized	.	TGTGCCTGTGACACCGTCGTTGGGGGCCCTTCGGAAGGGGACTCCTGGGACACCCGACAGATGTTTTTC	CACDTVVGGPSEGDSWDTRQMFF
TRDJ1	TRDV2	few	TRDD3	TGTGCCTGTGACGGACTATTAAAACCAACCGCTTCCTCCTTGTACTGGGGGATAAGCGGGGATAAACTAATCTTT	CACDGLLKPTASSLYWGISGDKLIF
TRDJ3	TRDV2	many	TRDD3	TGTGCCTGTGACGCTACTGGGGGGCTAAGCTCCTGGGACACCCGACAGATGTTTTTC	CACDATGGLSSWDTRQMFF
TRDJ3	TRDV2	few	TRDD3	TGTGCCTGTGACACCACTGGGGGTCGGAGCTCCTGGGACACCCGACAGATGTTTTTC	CACDTTGGRSSWDTRQMFF
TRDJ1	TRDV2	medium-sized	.	TGTGCCTGTGACACCGTAGGGGAGGCGCTTTACACCGATAAACTCATCTTT	CACDTVGEALYTDKLIF
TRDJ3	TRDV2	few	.	TGTGCCTGTGACACTCTACTGGGGGACACCCGACAGATGTTTTTC	CACDTLLGDTRQMFF
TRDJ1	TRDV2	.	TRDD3	TGTGCCTGTGACGGACTATTAAAACCAACCGCTTCCCCCTTGTACTGGGGGATAAGCGGGGATAAACTCATCTTT	CACDGLLKPTASPLYWGISGDKLIF
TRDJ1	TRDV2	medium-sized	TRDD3	TGTGCCTGTGACACCGCTGCTACGTGGCAAATTACTGGGGGATACGCGCAGGGCGATAAACTCATCTTT	CACDTAATWQITGGYAQGDKLIF
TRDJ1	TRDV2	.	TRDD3	TGTGCCTGTGACAAACTGGGGGATCGATACACCGATAAACTCATCTTT	CACDKLGDRYTDKLIF
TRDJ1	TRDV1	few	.	TGTGCTCTTGGGGAACCCCTTATGCCCCACTTCCGACGCCCTGGACCGTACACCGATAAACTCATCTTT	CALGEPLMPHFRRPGPYTDKLIF
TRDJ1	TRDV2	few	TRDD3	TGTGCCTGTGACATACTGGGGGGTCAGTACACCGATAAACTCATCTTT	CACDILGGQYTDKLIF
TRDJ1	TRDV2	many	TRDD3	TGTGCCTGTGACGCACTACTGGGGGATGTCATCGATAAACTCATCTTT	CACDALLGDVIDKLIF
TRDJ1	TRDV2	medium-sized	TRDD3	TGTGCCTGTGACACCGTCGGTGGGGGATACGAGGGTTGGGACGATAAACTCATCTTT	CACDTVGGGYEGWDDKLIF
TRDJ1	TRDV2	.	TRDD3	TGTGCCTGTCTTCTACTGGGGGACCCGACATACACCGATAAACTCATCTTT	CACLLLGDPTYTDKLIF
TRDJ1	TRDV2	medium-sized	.	TGTGCCTGTGACTTCTTATCCTCTGAGATCGGGGGCGGCACCGATAAACTCATCTTT	CACDFLSSEIGGGTDKLIF
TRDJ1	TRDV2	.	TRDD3	TGTGCCTGTGACACCATCTCTGGGGGATACGCGGAGTACACCGATAAACTCATCTTT	CACDTISGGYAEYTDKLIF
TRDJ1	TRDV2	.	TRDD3	TGTGCCTGTGACGGGCTACTGGGGGATACGCGGGGGGCCACCGATAAACTCATCTTT	CACDGLLGDTRGATDKLIF
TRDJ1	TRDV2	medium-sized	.	TGTGCCTGTGACACCGTGGGGGTTGGTGGGGGTATACCCGACACCGATAAACTCATCTTT	CACDTVGVGGGIPDTDKLIF